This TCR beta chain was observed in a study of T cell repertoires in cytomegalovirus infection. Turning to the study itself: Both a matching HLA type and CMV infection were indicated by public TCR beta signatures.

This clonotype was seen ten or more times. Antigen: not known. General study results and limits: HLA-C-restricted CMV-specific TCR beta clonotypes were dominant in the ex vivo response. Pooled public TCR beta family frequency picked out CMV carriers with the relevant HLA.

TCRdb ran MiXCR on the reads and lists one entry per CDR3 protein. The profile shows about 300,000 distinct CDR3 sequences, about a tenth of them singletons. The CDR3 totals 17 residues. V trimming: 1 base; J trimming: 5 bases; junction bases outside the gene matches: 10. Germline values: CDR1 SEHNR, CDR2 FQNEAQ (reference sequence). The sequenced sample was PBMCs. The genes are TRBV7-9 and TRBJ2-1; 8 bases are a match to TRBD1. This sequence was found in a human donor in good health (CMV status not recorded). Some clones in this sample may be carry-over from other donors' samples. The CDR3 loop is CASSLEDRTGPNNEQFF. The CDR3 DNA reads TGTGCCAGCAGCTTAGAGGATCGGACAGGGCCTAACAATGAGCAGTTCTTC. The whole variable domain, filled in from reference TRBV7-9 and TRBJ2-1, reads DTGVSQNPRHKITKRGQNVTFRCDPISEHNRLYWYRQTLGQGPEFLTYFQNEAQLEKSRLLSDRFSAERPKGSFSTLEIQRTEQGDSAMYLCASSLEDRTGPNNEQFFGPGTRLTVL.